The 8 T cell receptor beta chains given below trace back to one sample, sequenced in a study of cytomegalovirus exposure and HLA in healthy donors. PCR employed 60 Vbeta and 13 Jbeta primers. Clones were sequenced by immunoSEQ multiplex PCR, and TCRdb holds only the in-frame ones, with some missing. The sample records about 200,000 clones, under 85% being singletons. Sequenced: PBMCs. These receptor sequences come from a man between 50 and 59 years old in good health and CMV-seronegative.

This sequence joins TRBV7-2 and TRBJ1-4; 10 positions agree with TRBD1. This CDR3 comprises 15 residues. CDR1 and CDR2 (germline): SGHTA, FQGNSA. V trimming: 5 bases; J trimming: 6 bases; junction bases outside the gene matches: 6. The CDR3 sequence is CASSLDRGRYEKLFF. CDR3 DNA sequence: TGTGCCAGCAGCCTCGACAGGGGGCGATATGAAAAACTGTTTTTT.

This rearrangement joins TRBV29-1 to TRBJ2-1, with 9 bases matching TRBD1. The germline V gene has CDR1 SQVTM and CDR2 ANQGSEA. CDR3 length equals 14 residues. After removal of 4 bases from V and 5 bases from J, the junction contained 6 bases not matched to a gene. CDR3 protein: CSVVRDRENNEQFF. In DNA, the CDR3 is TGCAGCGTTGTCCGGGACAGGGAGAACAATGAGCAGTTCTTC.

Only a few counts were recorded for this clone. The J gene is TRBJ2-7, the V gene TRBV28; 11 bases align to TRBD2. Trimming cost V 6 bases and J 2 bases; bases outside gene matches: 6. This CDR3 spans 15 amino acids. CDR1 is MDHEN, CDR2 SYDVKM, per germline. As DNA, the CDR3 is TGTGCCAGCAGCAGCCTAGCGGGAGGCACCTACGAGCAGTACTTC. As protein: CASSSLAGGTYEQYF.

The J gene is TRBJ1-2, the V gene TRBV27; TRBD1 is a possible D gene (6 bases). CDR1 and CDR2 from the germline V gene are MNHEY and SMNVEV (reference sequence). V was trimmed by 3 bases and J by 3 bases, leaving 11 bases between them. The CDR3 has 14 amino acids. The CDR3 DNA reads as TGTGCCAGCAGTTTCACAGGGTACGACTATGGCTACACCTTC. This translates into CASSFTGYDYGYTF.

This clone was counted a few times. J is TRBJ2-3 and V is TRBV18; a possible D gene is TRBD2 (6 bases). Germline V gives CDR1 KGHSH, CDR2 LQKENI. Trimming shortened V by 3 bases and J by 4 bases, and 8 bases separated the two germline ends. This CDR3 is 13 amino acids long. The chain's CDR3 is CASSPGSPDTQYF. For the CDR3, the DNA is TGTGCCAGCTCACCCGGGAGCCCAGATACGCAGTATTTT.

This chain links TRBV28 with TRBJ1-4, with 11 nucleotides matching TRBD1. Germline V gene lookup returns CDR1 MDHEN and CDR2 SYDVKM. The V gene end was trimmed by 6 bases and the J gene end by 8 bases; junction bases not matched to a gene: 5. This CDR3 spans 14 amino acids. DNA of the CDR3: TGTGCCAGCAGGAGGACAGGGGGCGGCGAAAAACTGTTTTTT. Translated, it gives CASRRTGGGEKLFF.

V is TRBV28 and J is TRBJ2-5; perhaps TRBD1 as D (6 bases). Trimming cost V 6 bases and J 7 bases, with 24 bases left between them. This CDR3 has 16 residues. The germline CDR1 and CDR2 sequences are MDHEN and SYDVKM. The CDR3 bases are TGTGCCAGCAGCCCCCCCTCGACAGGCCTGACAGTGACCCAGTACTTC. Protein sequence: CASSPPSTGLTVTQYF. The whole variable domain, filled in from reference TRBV28 and TRBJ2-5, reads DVKVTQSSRYLVKRTGEKVFLECVQDMDHENMFWYRQDPGLGLRLIYFSYDVKMKEKGDIPEGYSVSREKKERFSLILESASTNQTSMYLCASSPPSTGLTVTQYFGPGTRLLVL.

This rearrangement joins TRBV12-2 to TRBJ2-7; TRBD2 is taken as the D call from the table, unchecked against the DNA. TRBV12-2 has pseudogene status. CDR3 length: 16 amino acids. The CDR3 DNA reads as TGTGCAAGTCGTTCTCCTCGACCGGGGGAGTCCTACGAGCAGTACTTC. It yields the protein CASRSPRPGESYEQYF.